The 18 T cell receptor beta chains given below trace back to one sample, sequenced in a study of spatial heterogeneity in lung cancer. For these receptors, no antigen is known. Study-wide results and limits: Expanded intratumoral alpha and beta TCR counts tracked tumor mutation counts.

Using its own MiXCR run on the 5' RACE reads, TCRdb lists one record per CDR3 protein. The sample lists about 10,000 distinct CDR3 sequences, 10% to 15% occurring once. This sample's time point: sample taken at primary tumor resection. Here the sequenced sample was lung tumor tissue, taken at surgery. These receptors were taken from a female donor with early-stage non-small cell lung cancer.

This chain links TRBV14 with TRBJ2-6; D is unresolved. The CDR3 consists of 15 residues. V was cut by 4 bases and J by 0 bases, with 7 bases left in between. The germline V gene has CDR1 SGHDN and CDR2 FVKESK. This CDR3 is CASSLVDSGANVLTF. CDR3 in DNA: TGTGCCAGCAGCCTAGTTGACTCTGGGGCCAACGTCCTGACTTTC.

This clonotype has a count of ten or more. Sequence at one end of the junction differs from germline and may be a read error. The rearrangement links TRBV28 to TRBJ2-7, with 8 positions matching TRBD1. CDR1 is MDHEN and CDR2 is SYDVKM in the germline V gene. This CDR3 comprises 11 residues. The CDR3 is CASSLGTGRIF. The CDR3 DNA follows: TGTGCCAGCAGTTTAGGGACAGGTCGGATTTTC.

The table lists this clonotype with a few counts. The chain combines TRBV20-1 with TRBJ2-7; the D call may be TRBD1 or TRBD2 (5 bases each). The germline gives CDR1 DFQATT, CDR2 SNEGSKA (reference sequence). The CDR3 runs to 13 residues. Deletions cut 5 bases from V and 2 bases from J, with 13 bases between. The CDR3 loop is CSAYGTETYEQYF. The CDR3 region has the DNA TGCAGTGCTTACGGGACGGAGACCTACGAGCAGTACTTC.

By sample fraction, this clonotype is medium-sized. V usage is TRBV7-9 and J usage is TRBJ1-1; TRBD1 is a possible D gene (6 bases). The CDR3 consists of 14 residues. The V gene's germline CDR1 is SEHNR and CDR2 FQNEAQ (reference sequence). Trimming removed 4 bases from V and 1 base from J, with 10 bases in between. The CDR3 spells CASSSRQENTEAFF. The CDR3 bases are TGTGCCAGCAGCTCTCGACAGGAGAACACTGAAGCTTTCTTT.

This clonotype is classed as medium-sized. V gene TRBV6-1 combines with J gene TRBJ2-1; D ambiguous. Germline V gene sequence: CDR1 MNHNS, CDR2 SASEGT. CDR3 length: 15 residues. With 2 bases removed from V and 0 bases from J, the gap between germline ends came to 8 bases. In nucleotides, the CDR3 is TGTGCCAGCAGTGAAACACTTGGCTCCTACAATGAGCAGTTCTTC. Translating gives CASSETLGSYNEQFF.

The V and J genes are TRBV6-5 and TRBJ1-6; D is unresolved. This CDR3 contains 14 residues. The germline V and J ends were trimmed by 0 bases and 7 bases, with 7 bases remaining between them. Per the germline V gene, CDR1 is MNHEY and CDR2 is SVGAGI. CDR3 protein: CASSYSHKNSPLHF. DNA for the CDR3: TGTGCCAGCAGTTACTCCCATAAGAATTCACCCCTCCACTTT.

This clonotype is labeled as medium-sized. V gene TRBV5-6 combines with J gene TRBJ1-1; D may be TRBD1 (5 bases). Germline-derived CDR1 and CDR2 are SGHDT and YYEEEE. V gave up 2 bases and J gave up 1 base, with 18 bases separating them. The CDR3 spans 17 residues. CDR3 bases: TGTGCCAGCAGCTTAGGGTCGAGGGGCGCTGAGAACACTGAAGCTTTCTTT. It encodes CASSLGSRGAENTEAFF.

By share, this clonotype counts as medium-sized. V gene TRBV7-9 combines with J gene TRBJ1-4; D may be TRBD1 (5 bases). Trimming took 7 bases from V and 5 from J, leaving 11 bases between them. This CDR3 has 13 residues. In germline, CDR1 is SEHNR, CDR2 FQNEAQ (reference sequence). CDR3 region: CASNRDGNEKLFF. The CDR3 region has the DNA TGTGCCAGCAACCGGGACGGCAATGAAAAACTGTTTTTT.

This clonotype ranks as large. The CDR3 region has the DNA TGTGCCAGCAGCCCAAACCCGGACAGGTCATGGGCTAGCGGGAGGCGAGCGCAGTATTTT. As protein: CASSPNPDRSWASGRRAQYF. This chain uses TRBV3-1 with TRBJ2-3, with TRBD2 identical over 11 bases. The CDR3 loop spans 20 amino acids. Germline V gene lookup returns CDR1 LGHDT and CDR2 YNNKEL (reference sequence). The V gene end was trimmed by 4 bases and the J gene end by 10 bases; junction bases not matched to a gene: 25.

Many counts were recorded for this clonotype. V usage is TRBV27 and J usage is TRBJ2-1; 9 bases map to TRBD2. The germline gives CDR1 MNHEY, CDR2 SMNVEV (reference sequence). The V segment lost 5 bases and the J segment 6 bases; nucleotides outside the gene matches: 5. The CDR3 runs 14 residues. In DNA form, the CDR3 reads TGTGCCAGCAGTGCTAGCGGGATCCTCAATGAGCAGTTCTTC. The encoded protein is CASSASGILNEQFF.

The chain has TRBV7-3 and TRBJ1-1; 8 nucleotides agree with TRBD1. This CDR3 spans 14 amino acids. Trimming cost V 6 bases and J 5 bases; bases outside gene matches: 8. CDR1 and CDR2 (germline): SGHTA, FQGTGA. The CDR3 coding sequence is TGTGCCAGCAGTCCTACCACAGGGGGTACTGAAGCTTTCTTT. Translation: CASSPTTGGTEAFF.

This rearrangement joins TRBV12-3 or TRBV12-4 to TRBJ2-1, with 11 bases lining up with TRBD2. The junction had 11 bases not matched to a gene; V was cut back by 6 bases and J by 7 bases. The CDR3 is 16 residues long. Here the CDR3 reads CASSTLLAGVVNEQFF. The CDR3 nucleotides read TGTGCCAGCAGCACTCTACTAGCGGGGGTTGTGAATGAGCAGTTCTTC.

By share, this clonotype ranks as medium-sized. The V and J genes are TRBV7-2 and TRBJ2-3, with 9 bases fitting TRBD2. Germline V CDR1 and CDR2: SGHTA, FQGNSA. The CDR3 loop spans 14 amino acids. V trimming: 4 bases; J trimming: 6 bases; junction bases outside the gene matches: 5. The CDR3 bases are TGTGCCAGCAGCTACGCGGGGGGGCTGGATACGCAGTATTTT. Its protein is CASSYAGGLDTQYF.

In this sample, this clonotype turned up many times. J is TRBJ1-2 and V is TRBV7-9; the D gene is possibly TRBD1 (5 bases). The V end was cut by 4 bases, the J end by 5 bases, with 17 bases between. The length of the CDR3 is 15 residues. Germline V gene sequence: CDR1 SEHNR, CDR2 FQNEAQ (reference sequence). The CDR3 DNA is TGTGCCAGCAGCTCAACAGGCTCTGCGGAATATGGCTACACCTTC. It is translated as CASSSTGSAEYGYTF.

J is TRBJ1-2 and V is TRBV7-2; D uncertain. The CDR3 totals 11 residues. The germline V gene has CDR1 SGHTA and CDR2 FQGNSA. With 5 bases removed from V and 5 bases from J, the gap between germline ends came to 6 bases. The DNA of the CDR3 is TGTGCCAGCAGCCGGGATTATGGCTACACCTTC. Its translation is CASSRDYGYTF.

Sample share makes this clonotype medium-sized. V and J are TRBV20-1 and TRBJ2-7, with TRBD2 identical over 14 bases. V lost 3 bases, J lost 6 bases, and 7 bases stayed unmatched. CDR1 is DFQATT, CDR2 SNEGSKA, per germline (reference sequence). This CDR3 is 15 amino acids long. The CDR3 region has the DNA TGCAGTGCTAGCACCTCCGGGACTAGCGGGAGCGAGCAGTACTTC. It yields the protein CSASTSGTSGSEQYF.

This clonotype occurred many times. This rearrangement joins TRBV7-9 to TRBJ2-6, with D maybe TRBD1 (5 bases). The CDR3 extends over 16 amino acids. The germline V gene encodes CDR1 SEHNR and CDR2 FQNEAQ (reference sequence). With 1 base removed from V and 0 bases from J, the gap between germline ends came to 7 bases. CDR3 region: CASSLGGFSGANVLTF. As DNA, the CDR3 is TGTGCCAGCAGCTTAGGGGGCTTCTCTGGGGCCAACGTCCTGACTTTC.

Only a few counts were recorded for this clonotype. The J gene is TRBJ1-4, the V gene TRBV20-1; possible D gene TRBD1, 6 bases. The CDR3 totals 15 residues. V lost 0 bases to trimming and J lost 7 bases, with 15 bases between them. Germline lookup yields CDR1 DFQATT and CDR2 SNEGSKA (reference sequence). The CDR3 is CSAREAGRGVEKLFF. CDR3 nucleotides: TGCAGTGCTAGAGAAGCGGGCAGGGGTGTTGAAAAACTGTTTTTT.